This TCR beta chain was recovered during a study of blood T cells in healthy people across ages. It was with a sample-barcoded 5' primer and a J-beta primer mix that a second PCR of about 6 to 12 cycles was run. TCRdb itself ran the 5' RACE reads through MiXCR, one entry per CDR3 protein. Altogether around 750,000 distinct CDR3 sequences are present, roughly 50% being singletons, with the ten largest covering roughly 40%. Germline CDR1 LGHDT, CDR2 YNNKEL (reference sequence). The CDR3 loop spans 16 amino acids. V was shortened by 0 bases and J by 13 bases, with 22 bases between the two germline ends. The authors isolated at least 6.5 million PBMCs per sample.

The receptor's source is an elderly man in good health. The chain uses TRBV3-1 and TRBJ2-1, with D possibly TRBD2 on 5 matching bases. Material: blood. CDR3 residues: CASSQDSGYYTETQFF. The DNA of the CDR3 is TGTGCCAGCAGCCAAGACAGCGGCTATTACACGGAGACCCAGTTCTTC.